This entry lists 19 T cell receptor beta chains sequenced from one sample in a study of T cells after yellow fever vaccination. TCRdb analysed the 5' RACE reads with MiXCR anew, one entry per CDR3 protein. This table holds some 150,000 distinct CDR3 sequences, roughly 9.6% found once. The source was CD8+ T cells sorted from PBMCs, collected 15 days after the yellow fever booster vaccination. Receptors were obtained from a man younger than 35 who received the YFV17D yellow fever vaccine.

This chain uses TRBV9 with TRBJ2-2; 7 nucleotides align to TRBD1. The CDR3 extends over 16 amino acids. V shed 4 bases and J 3 bases; nucleotides not matched to a gene: 9. Germline-derived CDR1 and CDR2 are SGDLS and YYNGEE. The DNA of the CDR3 is TGTGCCAGCAGCCCTCGAACAGGGGCCTACACCGGGGAGCTGTTTTTT. Its protein is CASSPRTGAYTGELFF.

This clonotype was observed many times. The chain is built from TRBV12-3 or TRBV12-4 and TRBJ2-3; D not certain. This CDR3 region has 12 residues. V shed 10 bases and J shed 2 bases, with 10 bases lying between them. The CDR3 region is CATLGLTDTQYF. The DNA of the CDR3 is TGTGCCACGCTAGGCCTCACAGATACGCAGTATTTT.

This clonotype has just a few counts. V usage is TRBV6-5 and J usage is TRBJ2-3, with 9 positions matching TRBD2. CDR1 MNHEY and CDR2 SVGAGI come from the germline V gene. Germline trimming cut 2 bases from V and 5 bases from J; bases unmatched to any gene: 11. The CDR3 is 17 residues long. The CDR3: CASSYTWRGGYIDTQYF. DNA of the CDR3: TGTGCCAGCAGTTACACTTGGCGGGGGGGCTATATAGATACGCAGTATTTT.

The chain has TRBV6-4 and TRBJ1-2, with D unresolved. Germline V gives CDR1 MRHNA, CDR2 SNTAGT. The CDR3 runs to 12 residues. V was shortened by 10 bases and J by 1 base, with 10 bases between the two germline ends. The CDR3 loop is CATPGGNYGYTF. The CDR3 nucleotides are TGTGCCACTCCCGGCGGTAACTATGGCTACACCTTC.

This clonotype was counted between two and nine times. This sequence joins TRBV28 and TRBJ1-2; D unresolved. CDR1 and CDR2 from the germline V gene are MDHEN and SYDVKM. The length of the CDR3 is 13 residues. Trimming took off 5 bases at V and 3 bases at J, with 10 bases between the two ends. CDR3: CASSLPLHYGYTF. As DNA, the CDR3 is TGTGCCAGCAGTCTCCCTTTGCACTATGGCTACACCTTC.

The genes are TRBV7-3 and TRBJ2-1; D possibly corresponds to TRBD2 (5 bases). CDR1 is SGHTA, CDR2 FQGTGA, per germline. This CDR3 region has 15 residues. The ends were cut back, 2 bases at V and 0 bases at J, with 8 bases in the middle. The DNA for the CDR3 is TGTGCCAGCAGCTTAGGTACTAGCTCCTACAATGAGCAGTTCTTC. It specifies CASSLGTSSYNEQFF.

This clonotype has just a few counts. The chain couples TRBV5-1 to TRBJ1-1, with D possibly being TRBD1 (6 bases). There are 14 residues in the CDR3. V lost 0 bases to trimming and J lost 1 base, with 7 bases between them. Germline CDR1 reads SGHRS; CDR2 reads YFSETQ. For the CDR3, the DNA is TGCGCCAGCAGCTTGGACAGGGAGAACACTGAAGCTTTCTTT. Translating gives CASSLDRENTEAFF.

This chain joins TRBV4-2 and TRBJ1-6, with D perhaps matching TRBD1 (5 bases). The CDR3 has 15 residues. In germline, CDR1 is LGHNA, CDR2 YNFKEQ. V was clipped by 0 bases and J by 9 bases, with 12 bases between them. The CDR3 protein is CASSQDGGLGSPLHF. The CDR3 nucleotides are TGTGCCAGCAGCCAAGATGGGGGGTTAGGTTCACCCCTCCACTTT.

The V and J genes are TRBV5-1 and TRBJ2-2; D is possibly TRBD1 or TRBD2 (5 bases each). The germline CDR1 and CDR2 sequences are SGHRS and YFSETQ. The V and J ends lost 3 bases and 5 bases respectively, with 32 bases between them. The CDR3 loop spans 21 amino acids. The CDR3 region has the DNA TGCGCCAGCAGCTCGAACTTAGTTACTCCGGGACCCCTGGGGTGGACCGGGGAGCTGTTTTTT. Amino acids: CASSSNLVTPGPLGWTGELFF.

This clonotype appeared a few times. This chain links TRBV4-1 with TRBJ2-7; maybe TRBD1 (5 bases). CDR1 is MGHRA, CDR2 YSYEKL, per germline. V was clipped by 6 bases and J by 1 base, with 25 bases between them. The CDR3 extends over 18 amino acids. The CDR3 sequence is CASSSDPGINFGSYEQYF. In DNA, the CDR3 is TGCGCCAGCAGTTCGGATCCAGGGATTAATTTTGGGTCCTACGAGCAGTACTTC.

This clonotype occurred many times. CDR3 nucleotides: TGTGCCAGCAGCTCCCCCGGGACAGCCCCTAGCACAGATACGCAGTATTTT. Residues: CASSSPGTAPSTDTQYF. V and J are TRBV7-9 and TRBJ2-3, with 7 positions matching TRBD1. Germline CDR1 reads SEHNR; CDR2 reads FQNEAQ (reference sequence). The CDR3 extends over 17 amino acids. V dropped 4 bases and J dropped 0; count of bases not matched to a gene: 10.

The chain carries TRBV2 and TRBJ2-2; D is possibly TRBD2 (6 bases). V dropped 3 bases and J dropped 4 bases, with 9 bases sitting between them. The CDR3 runs 14 residues. Germline V gene data show CDR1 as SNHLY and CDR2 as FYNNEI. For the CDR3, the DNA is TGTGCCAGCAGTGATCTGGGGGGCACCGGGGAGCTGTTTTTT. The encoded protein is CASSDLGGTGELFF.

This clonotype has ten or more counts. The gene calls are TRBV20-1 and TRBJ2-1; 8 bases fit TRBD1. Germline lookup yields CDR1 DFQATT and CDR2 SNEGSKA (reference sequence). This CDR3 has 15 residues. J gave up 8 bases and V 1 base, and 10 bases lay outside the gene matches. This CDR3 is CSARVVTGVFYEQFF. The CDR3 DNA sequence: TGCAGTGCTAGAGTCGTGACAGGGGTGTTCTATGAGCAGTTCTTC.

This chain uses TRBV6-1 with TRBJ2-2, with a tentative D call TRBD1 (6 bases). Germline assignment: CDR1 MNHNS and CDR2 SASEGT. The ends were cut back, 1 base at V and 5 bases at J, with 11 bases in the middle. The CDR3 spans 15 residues. This CDR3 reads CASSEGAGVTGELFF. The CDR3 DNA is TGTGCCAGCAGTGAAGGGGCAGGGGTGACCGGGGAGCTGTTTTTT.

There are a few counts of this clonotype. The chain joins TRBV27 to TRBJ1-2, with D perhaps TRBD1 (5 bases). CDR1 and CDR2 from the germline V gene are MNHEY and SMNVEV (reference sequence). This CDR3 contains 13 residues. Trimming took off 5 bases at V and 7 bases at J, with 14 bases between the two ends. The CDR3 loop reads CASSDRGPRGYTF. The CDR3 DNA follows: TGTGCCAGCAGTGATAGGGGACCTCGTGGCTACACCTTC.

V and J are TRBV19 and TRBJ1-1; D is undetermined. The CDR3 is made up of 12 amino acids. In germline, CDR1 is LNHDA, CDR2 SQIVND (reference sequence). Trimming cost V 3 bases and J 6 bases, with 8 bases left between them. CDR3 bases: TGTGCCAGTAGTATGGGCCTCTCTGAAGCTTTCTTT. Its protein product is CASSMGLSEAFF. The full variable domain, rest sourced from reference TRBV19 and TRBJ1-1, is DGGITQSPKYLFRKEGQNVTLSCEQNLNHDAMYWYRQDPGQGLRLIYYSQIVNDFQKGDIAEGYSVSREKKESFPLTVTSAQKNPTAFYLCASSMGLSEAFFGQGTRLTVV.

The chain uses TRBV6-5 and TRBJ1-5; D is unresolved. The CDR3 is made up of 14 amino acids. In germline, CDR1 is MNHEY, CDR2 SVGAGI. Deletions cut 0 bases from V and 5 bases from J, with 8 bases between. DNA for the CDR3: TGTGCCAGCAGTTACTCTTATAATTATCAGCCCCAGCATTTT. Translation: CASSYSYNYQPQHF.

This rearrangement joins TRBV20-1 to TRBJ2-1; the match to TRBD2 covers 7 bases. Germline CDR1 is DFQATT and CDR2 is SNEGSKA (reference sequence). This CDR3 has 16 residues. With V trimmed by 1 base and J by 8 bases, 14 bases remained unmatched. The CDR3 spells CSARAMLGGVDHEQFF. CDR3 sequence (DNA): TGCAGTGCTAGAGCTATGCTGGGGGGGGTGGATCATGAGCAGTTCTTC.

This clonotype has more than one count but fewer than ten. The V gene is TRBV6-5, the J gene TRBJ2-7; the D is unclear. Germline-derived CDR1 and CDR2 are MNHEY and SVGAGI. The CDR3 has 14 amino acids. The V end lost 3 bases, the J end lost 4 bases, and 13 bases lay between the germline ends. The CDR3 bases are TGTGCCAGCAGTTATAAGGGTTCCGTATACGAGCAGTACTTC. Its translation: CASSYKGSVYEQYF.